The 27 T cell receptor beta chains below come from one sample, sequenced in a study of blood T cells in healthy people across ages. The second PCR ran roughly 7 to 11 cycles with a sample-barcoded 5' primer and J-beta primers. TCRdb redid the calling of the 5' RACE reads with MiXCR, one entry per CDR3 protein. The sample lists hundreds of thousands of distinct CDR3 sequences; 25% to 35% were seen once. Sequenced sample: blood. Every receptor here comes from a woman older than 75 in good health.

The chain joins TRBV29-1 to TRBJ2-3; possibly TRBD2 for D (5 bases). Per the germline V gene, CDR1 is SQVTM and CDR2 is ANQGSEA. Trimming took 8 bases from V and 7 from J, leaving 13 bases between them. The CDR3 sequence is 11 residues long. For the CDR3, the DNA is TGCAGCCATCCGGGGAGTAATACGCAGTATTTT. Translation: CSHPGSNTQYF.

Concerning this clonotype: A much larger clone is a single base away; this may be a read error. The chain couples TRBV6-1 to TRBJ1-4; 9 positions agree with TRBD1. Germline V gives CDR1 MNHNS, CDR2 SASEGT. With V trimmed by 7 bases and J by 3 bases, 6 bases remained unmatched. The CDR3 extends over 15 amino acids. The CDR3 sequence: CASTRGTGPNEKLFF. The CDR3 region has the DNA TGTGCCAGCACCCGAGGGACAGGGCCTAATGAAAAACTGTTTTTT.

This clonotype was found a few times. A read error may be the cause here, since a much bigger clone is one base away. This rearrangement joins TRBV4-2 to TRBJ2-1; D gene ambiguous. Near its end, the DNA agrees better with TRBJ2-7, so the J call may be wrong. The germline V gene encodes CDR1 LGHNA and CDR2 YNFKEQ. The CDR3 runs 14 residues. The CDR3 bases are TGTGCCAGCAGCCAAGAAGCTAGTTACAATGAGCAGTACTTC. Its translation is CASSQEASYNEQYF.

Of note for this clonotype: Since a much larger clone is just one base distant, this may be a read error. The J gene is TRBJ2-1, the V gene TRBV20-1; 13 bases map to TRBD2. J was trimmed by 9 bases and V by 6 bases; bases with no gene match: 8. Germline V lookup: CDR1 DFQATT, CDR2 SNEGSKA (reference sequence). This CDR3 spans 14 amino acids. The CDR3 coding sequence is TGCAGTGCCCCAACTAGCGGGGGGGCAAGTGAGCAGTTCTTC. Translated, it gives CSAPTSGGASEQFF.

The chain joins TRBV30 to TRBJ1-2, with TRBD1 matching over 7 bases. Germline CDR1 reads GTSNPN; CDR2 reads SVGIG (reference sequence). V was pared by 5 bases and J by 12 bases, with 12 bases of the junction left unmatched. The CDR3 spans 12 residues. The CDR3: CAWAGGQQVHTF. In nucleotides, the CDR3 is TGTGCCTGGGCAGGGGGGCAACAGGTCCACACCTTC.

This clonotype has only a few counts. The chain is built from TRBV7-9 and TRBJ1-1; TRBD1 is a possible D gene (6 bases). V lost 6 bases and J lost 3, with 11 bases in between. The CDR3 has 13 amino acids. Germline lookup yields CDR1 SEHNR and CDR2 FQNEAQ (reference sequence). The DNA for the CDR3 is TGTGCCAGCAGGGACAGTACTGACACTGAAGCTTTCTTT. Protein sequence: CASRDSTDTEAFF.

This chain uses TRBV6-2 or TRBV6-3 with TRBJ2-3, with 9 bases matching TRBD2. In germline, CDR1 is MNHEY, CDR2 SVGEGT. The CDR3 is 17 residues long. After removal of 2 bases from V and 3 bases from J, the junction contained 9 bases not matched to a gene. CDR3: CASSYVAGGPATDTQYF. The CDR3 bases are TGTGCCAGCAGTTACGTGGCGGGGGGGCCTGCGACAGATACGCAGTATTTT.

A few counts support this clonotype. The chain joins TRBV29-1 to TRBJ2-7; 10 bases line up with TRBD2. V shed 8 bases, J shed 4 bases, and the junction held 8 bases outside the gene matches. The germline V gene encodes CDR1 SQVTM and CDR2 ANQGSEA. The CDR3 is made up of 13 amino acids. The CDR3, as DNA: TGCAGCATTGCTAGCGGGAGCGGGTACGAGCAGTACTTC. Amino acids: CSIASGSGYEQYF.

This clonotype has just a few counts. The chain recombines TRBV20-1 with TRBJ1-5, with a weak D call TRBD1 (6 bases). The germline V gene encodes CDR1 DFQATT and CDR2 SNEGSKA (reference sequence). This CDR3 spans 13 amino acids. V lost 1 base, J lost 7 bases, and 11 bases lay in between. CDR3 region: CSARVGHRQPQHF. The CDR3 DNA reads as TGCAGTGCTAGAGTGGGACATCGGCAGCCCCAGCATTTT.

For this clonotype: This may be a read error: a much more frequent sequence differs by one nucleotide. This CDR3 reads CSARGGRGNTEAFF. DNA of the CDR3: TGCAGTGCTAGAGGAGGCAGGGGGAACACTGAAGCTTTCTTT. The V and J genes are TRBV20-1 and TRBJ1-1, with D possibly being TRBD1 (6 bases). CDR3 length equals 14 residues. Germline CDR1 reads DFQATT; CDR2 reads SNEGSKA (reference sequence). V lost 1 base, J lost 1 base, and 10 bases lay in between.

The chain joins TRBV5-1 to TRBJ2-2; D is ambiguous. Trimming cost V 4 bases and J 4 bases, with 14 bases left between them. The CDR3 length is 15 residues. Per germline, CDR1 SGHRS and CDR2 YFSETQ. Here the CDR3 DNA reads TGCGCCAGCAGCCCCTCCCTGGGTGTCACCGGGGAGCTGTTTTTT. Encoded protein: CASSPSLGVTGELFF.

In its sample, this clonotype was seen once. The chain is built from TRBV7-2 and TRBJ1-1, with TRBD1 matching over 7 bases. J was trimmed by 1 base and V by 3 bases; bases with no gene match: 8. Germline V lookup: CDR1 SGHTA, CDR2 FQGNSA. The CDR3 has 16 amino acids. CDR3 nucleotides: TGTGCCAGCAGCTTTACAGGGGCGTTATGGAACACTGAAGCTTTCTTT. Translation: CASSFTGALWNTEAFF.

This chain links TRBV20-1 with TRBJ2-7; D is possibly TRBD1 or TRBD2 (7 bases each). This CDR3 is 13 amino acids long. The germline CDR1 and CDR2 sequences are DFQATT and SNEGSKA (reference sequence). V shed 3 bases and J shed 5 bases, with 14 bases lying between them. CDR3 amino acids: CSASRQGLHEQYF. The CDR3 nucleotides are TGCAGTGCTAGCCGACAGGGACTACACGAGCAGTACTTC.

The V gene is TRBV20-1, the J gene TRBJ2-7; the match to TRBD2 covers 7 bases. V lost 3 bases and J lost 6; bases outside the gene matches: 14. The CDR3 covers 15 residues. CDR1 and CDR2 (germline): DFQATT, SNEGSKA (reference sequence). CDR3 loop: CSARGKAGVVPEQYF. CDR3 DNA sequence: TGCAGTGCTAGGGGCAAGGCGGGGGTAGTCCCCGAGCAGTACTTC.

The chain is built from TRBV30 and TRBJ2-7; TRBD1 might be the D (5 bases). The CDR3 covers 13 residues. Between the trimmed V and J ends, which lost 0 bases and 7 bases, there was a span of 13 bases. CDR1 and CDR2 from the germline V gene are GTSNPN and SVGIG (reference sequence). The CDR3: CAWSVRAGNEQYF. The CDR3 DNA sequence: TGTGCCTGGAGTGTACGGGCAGGGAATGAGCAGTACTTC.

The chain carries TRBV7-2 and TRBJ2-4; D unclear. V was clipped by 3 bases and J by 5 bases, with 8 bases between them. This CDR3 comprises 13 residues. CDR1 SGHTA and CDR2 FQGNSA come from the germline V gene. For the CDR3, the DNA is TGTGCCAGCAGCTTGCCGGCGGAAAACATTCAGTACTTC. Its protein is CASSLPAENIQYF.

This clonotype was detected only a few times. The chain carries TRBV7-2 and TRBJ1-1, with TRBD1 as a possible D gene (5 bases). Trimming pared 3 bases from V and 6 bases from J, leaving 8 bases between. Germline V gives CDR1 SGHTA, CDR2 FQGNSA. This CDR3 comprises 12 residues. CDR3 bases: TGTGCCAGCAGCTTCTTGGGACCTGAAGCTTTCTTT. This gives the protein CASSFLGPEAFF.

Ten or more counts support this clonotype. The chain employs TRBV7-3 and TRBJ2-5, with D perhaps TRBD1 (5 bases). Trimming left V 3 bases short and J 0 bases short, with 11 bases between. The germline V gene has CDR1 SGHTA and CDR2 FQGTGA. CDR3 size: 15 residues. The CDR3 DNA follows: TGTGCCAGCAGCTTTAATCCAGGGTACCAAGAGACCCAGTACTTC. Translated, it gives CASSFNPGYQETQYF.

This clonotype has a count of ten or more. The chain combines TRBV5-1 with TRBJ2-1; a weak D match, TRBD2 (5 bases). The V end was cut by 3 bases, the J end by 7 bases, with 23 bases between. CDR3 length: 17 amino acids. Germline V CDR1 and CDR2: SGHRS, YFSETQ. CDR3 sequence reads: CASSSRNRLVRGNEQFF. The DNA for the CDR3 is TGCGCCAGCAGCTCAAGAAATCGTCTTGTGCGAGGGAATGAGCAGTTCTTC.

This clonotype was seen more than once but under ten times. V is TRBV5-1 and J is TRBJ2-4, with D perhaps TRBD1 or TRBD2 (5 bases each). The CDR3 loop spans 12 amino acids. Trimming took 4 bases from V and 10 from J, leaving 12 bases between them. Germline V gene lookup returns CDR1 SGHRS and CDR2 YFSETQ. CDR3 amino acids: CASSPDGAIQYF. Here the CDR3 DNA reads TGCGCCAGCAGCCCGGACGGGGCTATTCAGTACTTC. The full variable domain, completed using reference TRBV5-1 and TRBJ2-4, is KAGVTQTPRYLIKTRGQQVTLSCSPISGHRSVSWYQQTPGQGLQFLFEYFSETQRNKGNFPGRFSGRQFSNSRSEMNVSTLELGDSALYLCASSPDGAIQYFGAGTRLSVL.

In this sample, this clonotype turned up many times. The chain employs TRBV5-5 and TRBJ1-2; 10 bases agree with TRBD1. V shed 3 bases and J 7 bases; nucleotides not matched to a gene: 9. Germline loops: CDR1 SGHKS, CDR2 YYEKEE (reference sequence). CDR3 size: 15 residues. This chain's CDR3 is CASSSATGGKGGYTF. DNA for the CDR3: TGTGCCAGCAGCTCTGCGACAGGGGGCAAGGGTGGCTACACCTTC. Variable domain in full (rest from reference TRBV5-5 and TRBJ1-2): DAGVTQSPTHLIKTRGQQVTLRCSPISGHKSVSWYQQVLGQGPQFIFQYYEKEERGRGNFPDRFSARQFPNYSSELNVNALLLGDSALYLCASSSATGGKGGYTFGSGTRLTVV.

V usage is TRBV27 and J usage is TRBJ2-5, with D tentatively TRBD2 (6 bases). The end of the DNA fits TRBJ2-1 better, so the J call may be wrong. There are 14 residues in the CDR3. Germline V gene data show CDR1 as MNHEY and CDR2 as SMNVEV (reference sequence). The CDR3 reads CASSLWGVQETQFF. CDR3 DNA: TGTGCCAGCAGTTTATGGGGGGTCCAAGAGACCCAGTTCTTC.

At least ten counts were recorded for this clonotype. The CDR3 DNA sequence: TGCAGTGCTAGCAAGACCGGGACAGTATCGGGAAAACTGTTTTTT. It codes for CSASKTGTVSGKLFF. The chain uses TRBV20-1 and TRBJ1-4, with 7 positions matching TRBD1. The CDR3 is made up of 15 amino acids. Germline V lookup: CDR1 DFQATT, CDR2 SNEGSKA (reference sequence). The V and J ends lost 3 bases and 10 bases, in that order; junction bases with no gene match: 14.

This clonotype was recorded a few times. The CDR3 loop reads CAWVQRGRNSPLHF. DNA for the CDR3: TGTGCCTGGGTACAGCGGGGTAGGAATTCACCCCTCCACTTT. The rearrangement uses TRBV30 and TRBJ1-6; D is ambiguous. With 5 bases removed from V and 7 bases from J, the gap between germline ends came to 15 bases. Germline lookup yields CDR1 GTSNPN and CDR2 SVGIG (reference sequence). The CDR3 is 14 residues long.

About this clonotype: A junction boundary mismatches the germline segment, possibly from a read error. V usage is TRBV15 and J usage is TRBJ2-1; D tentatively fits TRBD1 or TRBD2 (6 bases each). The J call is in doubt because the DNA end fits TRBJ2-7 better. Germline lookup yields CDR1 LNHNV and CDR2 YYDKDF (reference sequence). The CDR3 totals 18 residues. CDR3 nucleotide sequence: TGTGTCACCAGCAGGAAAGCACTTCCAGGGGTTCGGGGGAATGAGCAGTACTTC. Protein: CVTSRKALPGVRGNEQYF.

With respect to this clonotype: Possible read error: a much larger clone is one base away. The V gene is TRBV20-1, the J gene TRBJ2-3; the match to TRBD2 covers 15 bases. The germline gives CDR1 DFQATT, CDR2 SNEGSKA (reference sequence). There are 16 residues in the CDR3. The DNA for the CDR3 is TGCAGTACTAGAAAAGGACTAGCGGGAGGGGCAGATACGCAGTATTTT. It yields the protein CSTRKGLAGGADTQYF.

This clonotype was observed at least ten times. The chain links TRBV4-3 to TRBJ1-4; D not certain. Germline V gives CDR1 LGHNA, CDR2 YSLEER. Trimming shortened V by 0 bases and J by 4 bases, and 9 bases separated the two germline ends. This CDR3 has 15 residues. CDR3 protein: CASSQDGRLNEKLFF. As DNA, the CDR3 is TGCGCCAGCAGCCAAGACGGACGGCTTAATGAAAAACTGTTTTTT.